One and the same sample provided the 3 T cell receptor beta chains below, sequenced in a study of regulatory T cells in long-lasting Graves disease. Time point here: newly diagnosed GD, antithyroid drugs for less than 3 months. The TCR library was made from RNA that had been extracted from PBMCs in TRIzol. For TCR beta, libraries came from iRepertoire HTBI primers and Arm-PCR of CDR3 regions. MiXCR, applied by TCRdb to the multiplex PCR reads, yields one record per CDR3 protein. The table has 500,000 or so distinct CDR3 sequences, around 15% seen once. In addition, the sample was reused for a study of T cells in Graves' hyperthyroidism and ophthalmopathy.

The source was peripheral blood mononuclear cells (PBMCs), collected at new diagnosis, from a patient treated with antithyroid drugs. Receptor source: a woman between 50 and 59 years old with Graves disease.

This clonotype was counted between two and nine times. The V gene is TRBV11-2, the J gene TRBJ2-1; D is perhaps TRBD2 (5 bases). The germline V gene encodes CDR1 SGHAT and CDR2 FQNNGV. The CDR3 is 15 amino acids. The V end was cut by 3 bases, the J end by 2 bases, with 11 bases between. CDR3 in DNA: TGTGCCAGCAGCTTTGAAACGGGAACCTACAATGAGCAGTTCTTC. It specifies CASSFETGTYNEQFF.

This clonotype appeared many times. The gene calls are TRBV19 and TRBJ2-7; no clear D gene. Germline V gene sequence: CDR1 LNHDA, CDR2 SQIVND (reference sequence). CDR3 length: 15 amino acids. The germline V and J ends were trimmed by 3 bases and 2 bases, with 14 bases remaining between them. The CDR3 DNA reads as TGTGCCAGTAGTATCGGGCAGTCCCCCCCCTACGAGCAGTACTTC. This codes for CASSIGQSPPYEQYF. The full variable domain, completed using reference TRBV19 and TRBJ2-7, is DGGITQSPKYLFRKEGQNVTLSCEQNLNHDAMYWYRQDPGQGLRLIYYSQIVNDFQKGDIAEGYSVSREKKESFPLTVTSAQKNPTAFYLCASSIGQSPPYEQYFGPGTRLTVT.

This clonotype was seen at least ten times. CDR3 loop: CASSPRKGGGTDTQYF. As DNA, the CDR3 is TGTGCCAGCTCCCCTCGTAAGGGAGGGGGCACAGATACGCAGTATTTT. The chain employs TRBV18 and TRBJ2-3; 7 bases are a match to TRBD2. V dropped 6 bases and J dropped 1; count of bases not matched to a gene: 10. Germline V gene lookup returns CDR1 KGHSH and CDR2 LQKENI. CDR3 length: 16 amino acids. Variable domain in full (rest from reference TRBV18 and TRBJ2-3): NAGVMQNPRHLVRRRGQEARLRCSPMKGHSHVYWYRQLPEEGLKFMVYLQKENIIDESGMPKERFSAEFPKEGPSILRIQQVVRGDSAAYFCASSPRKGGGTDTQYFGPGTRLTVL.